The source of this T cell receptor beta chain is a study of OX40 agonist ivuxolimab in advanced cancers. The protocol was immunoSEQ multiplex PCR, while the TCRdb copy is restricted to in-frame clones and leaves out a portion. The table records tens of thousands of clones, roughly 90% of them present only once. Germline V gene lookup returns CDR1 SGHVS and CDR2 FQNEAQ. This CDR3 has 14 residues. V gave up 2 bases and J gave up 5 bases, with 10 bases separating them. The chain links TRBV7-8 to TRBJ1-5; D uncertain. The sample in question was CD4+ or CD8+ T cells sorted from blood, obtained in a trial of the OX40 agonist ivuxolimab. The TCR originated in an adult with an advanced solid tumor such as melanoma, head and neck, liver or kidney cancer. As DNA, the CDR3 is TGTGCCAGCAGCTTAACCCCCAGAGATCAGCCCCAGCATTTT. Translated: CASSLTPRDQPQHF. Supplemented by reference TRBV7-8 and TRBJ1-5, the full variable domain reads GAGVSQSPRYKVAKRGQDVALRCDPISGHVSLFWYQQALGQGPEFLTYFQNEAQLDKSGLPSDRFFAERPEGSVSTLKIQRTQQEDSAVYLCASSLTPRDQPQHFGDGTRLSIL.